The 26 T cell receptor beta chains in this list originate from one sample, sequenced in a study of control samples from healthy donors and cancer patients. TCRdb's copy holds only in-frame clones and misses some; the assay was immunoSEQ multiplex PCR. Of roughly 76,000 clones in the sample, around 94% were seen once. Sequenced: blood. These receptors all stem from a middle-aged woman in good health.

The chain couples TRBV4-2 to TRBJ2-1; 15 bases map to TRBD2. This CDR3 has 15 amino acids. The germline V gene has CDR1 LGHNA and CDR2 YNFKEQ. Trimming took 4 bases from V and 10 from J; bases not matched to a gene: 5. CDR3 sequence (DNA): TGTGCCAGCAGCCCAGGGACTAGCGGGGGGTACGAGCAGTTCTTC. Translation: CASSPGTSGGYEQFF.

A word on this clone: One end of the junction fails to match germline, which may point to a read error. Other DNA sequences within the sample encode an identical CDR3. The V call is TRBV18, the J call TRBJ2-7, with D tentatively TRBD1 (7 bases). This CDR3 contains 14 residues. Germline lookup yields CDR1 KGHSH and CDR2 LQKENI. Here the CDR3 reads CASSPAGQSYEQYF. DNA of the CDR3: TGTGCCAGCTCACCAGCGGGACAGTCCTACGAGCAATACTTC. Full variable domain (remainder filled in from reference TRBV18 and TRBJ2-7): NAGVMQNPRHLVRRRGQEARLRCSPMKGHSHVYWYRQLPEEGLKFMVYLQKENIIDESGMPKERFSAEFPKEGPSILRIQQVVRGDSAAYFCASSPAGQSYEQYFGPGTRLTVT.

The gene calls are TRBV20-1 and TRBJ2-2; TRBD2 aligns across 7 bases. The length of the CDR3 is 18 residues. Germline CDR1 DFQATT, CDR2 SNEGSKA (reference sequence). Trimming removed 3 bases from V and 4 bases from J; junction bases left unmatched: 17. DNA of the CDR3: TGCAGTGCTAGTAGGACTAGTCAGCGCCGAATTGGCACCGGGGAGCTGTTTTTT. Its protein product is CSASRTSQRRIGTGELFF.

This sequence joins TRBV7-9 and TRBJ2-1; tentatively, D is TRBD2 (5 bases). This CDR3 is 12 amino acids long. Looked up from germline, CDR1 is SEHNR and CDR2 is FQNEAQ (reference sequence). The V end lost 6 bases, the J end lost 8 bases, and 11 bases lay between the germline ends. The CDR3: CASRSLGDEQFF. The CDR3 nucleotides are TGTGCCAGCAGATCCCTCGGGGATGAGCAGTTCTTC.

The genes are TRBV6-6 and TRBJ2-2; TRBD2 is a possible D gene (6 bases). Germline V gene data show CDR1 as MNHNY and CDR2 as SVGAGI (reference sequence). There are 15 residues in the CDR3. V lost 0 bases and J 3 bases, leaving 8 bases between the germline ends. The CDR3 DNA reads TGTGCCAGCAGTTACTCTAGCGGCTACACCGGGGAGCTGTTTTTT. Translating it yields CASSYSSGYTGELFF.

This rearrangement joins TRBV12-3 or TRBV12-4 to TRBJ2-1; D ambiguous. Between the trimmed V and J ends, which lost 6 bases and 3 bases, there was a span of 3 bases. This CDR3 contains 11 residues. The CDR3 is CASRNYNEQFF. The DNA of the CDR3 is TGTGCCAGCAGGAACTACAATGAGCAGTTCTTC.

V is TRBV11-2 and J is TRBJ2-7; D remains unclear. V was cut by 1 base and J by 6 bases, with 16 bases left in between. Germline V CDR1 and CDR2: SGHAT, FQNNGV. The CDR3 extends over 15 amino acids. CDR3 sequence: CASSLGRDLFGEQYF. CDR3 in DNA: TGTGCCAGCAGCTTAGGCCGTGATCTCTTCGGCGAGCAGTACTTC.

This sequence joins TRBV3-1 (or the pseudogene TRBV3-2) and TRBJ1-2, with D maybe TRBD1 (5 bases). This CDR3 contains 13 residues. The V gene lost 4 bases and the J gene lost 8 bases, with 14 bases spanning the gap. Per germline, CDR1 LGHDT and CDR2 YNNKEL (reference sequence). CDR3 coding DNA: TGTGCCAGCAGCCCAGAGACAGCGCGGGGCTACACCTTC. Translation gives CASSPETARGYTF.

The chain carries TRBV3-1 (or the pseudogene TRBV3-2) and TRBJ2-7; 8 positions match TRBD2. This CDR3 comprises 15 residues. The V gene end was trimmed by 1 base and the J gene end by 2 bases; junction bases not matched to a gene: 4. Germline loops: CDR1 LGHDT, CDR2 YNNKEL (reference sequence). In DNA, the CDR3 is TGTGCCAGCAGCCAAGGAGCGGGAGACGCCTACGAGCAGTACTTC. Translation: CASSQGAGDAYEQYF.

The CDR3 region has the DNA TGTGCTAGTGCGTACAGGGCGTTGAACACTGAAGCTTTCTTT. Protein product: CASAYRALNTEAFF. The chain joins TRBV12-5 to TRBJ1-1, with a tentative D call TRBD1 (6 bases). The germline V and J ends were trimmed by 7 bases and 0 bases, with 12 bases remaining between them. Germline values: CDR1 LGHNT, CDR2 FRNRAP. CDR3 size: 14 residues.

The CDR3 region is CASSLSDSSVQTQYF. DNA of the CDR3: TGCGCCAGCAGCTTGTCGGACAGCTCGGTACAGACCCAGTACTTC. The rearrangement links TRBV5-1 to TRBJ2-5; a weak D match, TRBD1 (6 bases). This CDR3 comprises 15 residues. Germline V gene lookup returns CDR1 SGHRS and CDR2 YFSETQ. Trimming took off 1 base at V and 6 bases at J, with 16 bases between the two ends.

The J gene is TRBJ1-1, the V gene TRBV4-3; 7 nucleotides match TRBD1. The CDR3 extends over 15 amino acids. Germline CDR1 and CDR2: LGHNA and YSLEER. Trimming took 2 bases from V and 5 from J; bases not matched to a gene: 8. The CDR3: CASSQHRGSETEAFF. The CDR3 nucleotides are TGCGCCAGCAGCCAACACAGGGGTAGTGAAACTGAAGCTTTCTTT.

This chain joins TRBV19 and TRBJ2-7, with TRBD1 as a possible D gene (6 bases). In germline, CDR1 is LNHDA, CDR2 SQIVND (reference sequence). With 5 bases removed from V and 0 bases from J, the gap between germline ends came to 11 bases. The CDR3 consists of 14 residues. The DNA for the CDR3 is TGTGCCAGTAGTGAACAGGGATTCTCCTACGAGCAGTACTTC. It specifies CASSEQGFSYEQYF.

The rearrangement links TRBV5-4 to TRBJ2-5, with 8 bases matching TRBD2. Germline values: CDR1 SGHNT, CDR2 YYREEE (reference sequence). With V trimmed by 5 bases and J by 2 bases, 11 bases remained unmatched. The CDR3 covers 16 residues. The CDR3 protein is CASSPGGGRRQETQYF. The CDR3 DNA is TGTGCCAGCAGTCCGGGCGGGGGGAGGCGACAAGAGACCCAGTACTTC.

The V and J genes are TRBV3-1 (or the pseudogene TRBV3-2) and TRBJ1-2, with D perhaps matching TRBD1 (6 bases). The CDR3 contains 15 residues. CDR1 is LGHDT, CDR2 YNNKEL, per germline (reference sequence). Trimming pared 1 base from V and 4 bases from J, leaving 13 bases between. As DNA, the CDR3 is TGTGCCAGCAGCCAAGTAACAGGGAGAGGCTATGGCTACACCTTC. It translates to CASSQVTGRGYGYTF.

CDR3 DNA sequence: TGTGCCAGCAGCTTAGCCGGGACTAGCGTTGAGACCCAGTACTTC. This translates into CASSLAGTSVETQYF. The J gene is TRBJ2-5, the V gene TRBV7-9; 10 bases are shared with TRBD2. The V segment lost 0 bases and the J segment 5 bases; nucleotides outside the gene matches: 3. CDR3 size: 15 residues. Germline V gene lookup returns CDR1 SEHNR and CDR2 FQNEAQ (reference sequence).

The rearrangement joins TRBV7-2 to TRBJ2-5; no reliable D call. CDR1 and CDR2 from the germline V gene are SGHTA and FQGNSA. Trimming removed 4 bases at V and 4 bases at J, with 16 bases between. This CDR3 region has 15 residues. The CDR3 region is CASSSGPYGLETQYF. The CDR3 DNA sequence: TGTGCCAGCAGCTCCGGGCCCTACGGCCTAGAGACCCAGTACTTC.

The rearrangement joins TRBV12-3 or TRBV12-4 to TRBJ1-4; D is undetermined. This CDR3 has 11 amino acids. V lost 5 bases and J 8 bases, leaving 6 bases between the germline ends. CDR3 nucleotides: TGTGCCAGCAGTACCGCGGAAAAACTGTTTTTT. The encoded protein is CASSTAEKLFF.

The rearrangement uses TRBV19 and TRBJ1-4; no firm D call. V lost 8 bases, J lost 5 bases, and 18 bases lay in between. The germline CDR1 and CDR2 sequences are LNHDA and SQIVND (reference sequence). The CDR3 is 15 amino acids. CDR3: CASRLFGVLNEKLFF. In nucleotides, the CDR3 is TGTGCCAGTCGGTTATTTGGGGTTCTGAATGAAAAACTGTTTTTT.

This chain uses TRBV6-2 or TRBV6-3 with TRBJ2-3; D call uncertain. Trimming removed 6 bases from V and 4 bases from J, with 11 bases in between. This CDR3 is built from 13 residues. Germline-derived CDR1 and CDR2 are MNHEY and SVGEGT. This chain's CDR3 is CASSSTGPDTQYF. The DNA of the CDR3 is TGTGCCAGCAGCAGTACGGGCCCAGATACGCAGTATTTT.

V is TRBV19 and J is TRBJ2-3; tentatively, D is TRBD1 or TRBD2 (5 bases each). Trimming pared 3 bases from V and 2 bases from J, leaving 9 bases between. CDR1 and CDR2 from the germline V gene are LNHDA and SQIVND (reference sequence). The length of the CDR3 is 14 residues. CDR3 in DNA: TGTGCCAGTAGTATTTCCGGGACCACAGATACGCAGTATTTT. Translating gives CASSISGTTDTQYF.

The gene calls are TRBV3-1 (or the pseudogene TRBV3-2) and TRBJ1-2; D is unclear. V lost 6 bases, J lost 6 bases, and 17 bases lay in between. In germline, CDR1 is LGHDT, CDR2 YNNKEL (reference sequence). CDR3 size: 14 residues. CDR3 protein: CASRGYSTWDGYTF. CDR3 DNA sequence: TGTGCCAGCAGGGGTTATTCGACTTGGGATGGCTACACCTTC.

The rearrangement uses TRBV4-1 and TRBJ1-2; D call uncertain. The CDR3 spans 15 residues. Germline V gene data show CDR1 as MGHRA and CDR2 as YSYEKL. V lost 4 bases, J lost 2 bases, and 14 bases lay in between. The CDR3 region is CASSLPAEQNYGYTF. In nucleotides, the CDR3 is TGCGCCAGCAGCCTCCCCGCAGAACAAAACTATGGCTACACCTTC.

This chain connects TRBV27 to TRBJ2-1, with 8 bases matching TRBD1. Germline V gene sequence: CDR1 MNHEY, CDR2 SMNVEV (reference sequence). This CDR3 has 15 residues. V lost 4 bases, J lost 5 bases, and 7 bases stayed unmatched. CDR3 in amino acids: CASSSGGWGDNEQFF. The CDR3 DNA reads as TGTGCCAGCAGTTCAGGGGGCTGGGGCGACAATGAGCAGTTCTTC.

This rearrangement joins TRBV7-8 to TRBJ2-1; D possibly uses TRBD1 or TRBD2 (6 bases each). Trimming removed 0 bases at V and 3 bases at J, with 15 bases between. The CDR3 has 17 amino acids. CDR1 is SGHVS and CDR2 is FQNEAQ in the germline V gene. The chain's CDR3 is CASSLALRDNFYNEQFF. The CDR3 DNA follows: TGTGCCAGCAGCTTAGCGCTGCGGGACAATTTCTACAATGAGCAGTTCTTC.

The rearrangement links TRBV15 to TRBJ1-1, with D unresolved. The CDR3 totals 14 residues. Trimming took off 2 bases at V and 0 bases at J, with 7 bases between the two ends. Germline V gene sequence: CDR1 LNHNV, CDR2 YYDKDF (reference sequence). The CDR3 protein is CATSRKEVNTEAFF. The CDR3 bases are TGTGCCACCAGCAGAAAGGAGGTGAACACTGAAGCTTTCTTT. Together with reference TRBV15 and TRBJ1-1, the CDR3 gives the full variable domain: DAMVIQNPRYQVTQFGKPVTLSCSQTLNHNVMYWYQQKSSQAPKLLFHYYDKDFNNEADTPDNFQSRRPNTSFCFLDIRSPGLGDTAMYLCATSRKEVNTEAFFGQGTRLTVV.